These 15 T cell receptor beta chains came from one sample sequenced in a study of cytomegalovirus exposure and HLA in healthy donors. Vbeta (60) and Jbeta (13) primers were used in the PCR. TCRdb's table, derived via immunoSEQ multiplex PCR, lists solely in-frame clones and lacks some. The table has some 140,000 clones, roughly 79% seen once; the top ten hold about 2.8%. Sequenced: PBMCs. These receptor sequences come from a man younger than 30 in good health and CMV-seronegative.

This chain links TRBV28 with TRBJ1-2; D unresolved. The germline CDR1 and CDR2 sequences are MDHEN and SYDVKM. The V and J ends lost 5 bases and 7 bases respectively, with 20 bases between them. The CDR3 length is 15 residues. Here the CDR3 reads CASSLAPGKLGGYTF. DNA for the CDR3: TGTGCCAGCAGTCTTGCCCCCGGGAAATTGGGTGGCTACACCTTC.

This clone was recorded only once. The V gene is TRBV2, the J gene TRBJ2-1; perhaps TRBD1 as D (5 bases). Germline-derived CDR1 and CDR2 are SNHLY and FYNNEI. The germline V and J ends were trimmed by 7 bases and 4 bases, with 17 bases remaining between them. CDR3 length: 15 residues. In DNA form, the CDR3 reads TGTGCCAGCACCGTAGACAGCTTCAGATACAATGAGCAGTTCTTC. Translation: CASTVDSFRYNEQFF.

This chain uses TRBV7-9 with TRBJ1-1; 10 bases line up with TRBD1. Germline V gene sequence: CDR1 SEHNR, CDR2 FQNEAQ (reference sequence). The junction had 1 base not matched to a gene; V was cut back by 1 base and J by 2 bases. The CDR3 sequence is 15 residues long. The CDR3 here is CASSLGTGGNTEAFF. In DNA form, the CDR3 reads TGTGCCAGCAGCTTAGGGACAGGGGGTAACACTGAAGCTTTCTTT. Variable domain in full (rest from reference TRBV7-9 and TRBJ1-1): DTGVSQNPRHKITKRGQNVTFRCDPISEHNRLYWYRQTLGQGPEFLTYFQNEAQLEKSRLLSDRFSAERPKGSFSTLEIQRTEQGDSAMYLCASSLGTGGNTEAFFGQGTRLTVV.

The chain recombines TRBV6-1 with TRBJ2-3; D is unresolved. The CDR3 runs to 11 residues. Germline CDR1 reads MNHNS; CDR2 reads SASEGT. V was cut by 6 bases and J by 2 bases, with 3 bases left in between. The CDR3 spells CASRATDTQYF. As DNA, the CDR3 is TGTGCCAGCAGGGCCACAGATACGCAGTATTTT.

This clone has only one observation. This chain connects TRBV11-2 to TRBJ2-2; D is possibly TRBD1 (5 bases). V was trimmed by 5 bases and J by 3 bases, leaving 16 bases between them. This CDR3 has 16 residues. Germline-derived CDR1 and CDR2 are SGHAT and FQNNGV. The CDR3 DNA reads TGTGCCAGCAGCCCCTTGACAGCTACTTACACCGGGGAGCTGTTTTTT. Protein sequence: CASSPLTATYTGELFF.

The chain's CDR3 is CASSRGGANGGTGELFF. The CDR3, as DNA: TGTGCCAGCAGTCGGGGGGGGGCCAACGGTGGCACCGGGGAGCTGTTTTTT. The rearrangement joins TRBV5-4 to TRBJ2-2, with TRBD2 matching 8 bases. This CDR3 contains 17 residues. Germline V gene sequence: CDR1 SGHNT, CDR2 YYREEE (reference sequence). After removal of 5 bases from V and 4 bases from J, the junction contained 13 bases not matched to a gene.

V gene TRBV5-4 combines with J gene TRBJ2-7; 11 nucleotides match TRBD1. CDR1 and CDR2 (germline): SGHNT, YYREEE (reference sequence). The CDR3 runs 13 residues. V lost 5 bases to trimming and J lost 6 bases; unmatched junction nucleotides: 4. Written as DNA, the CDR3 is TGTGCCAGCAGTTTAGGACAGGGGGCCGAGCAGTACTTC. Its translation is CASSLGQGAEQYF.

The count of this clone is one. Here the CDR3 DNA reads TGTGCCAGCAGTTGGGGCTTCAACAATCAGCCCCAGCATTTT. This sequence encodes CASSWGFNNQPQHF. The rearrangement uses TRBV28 and TRBJ1-5; possible D gene TRBD1, 5 bases. CDR1 and CDR2 (germline): MDHEN, SYDVKM. This CDR3 spans 14 amino acids. V shed 4 bases and J shed 3 bases, with 10 bases lying between them.

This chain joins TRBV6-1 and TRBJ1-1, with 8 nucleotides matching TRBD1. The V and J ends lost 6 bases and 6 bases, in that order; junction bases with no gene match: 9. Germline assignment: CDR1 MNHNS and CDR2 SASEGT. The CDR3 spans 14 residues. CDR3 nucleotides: TGTGCCAGCAGCCAGGACAGGGTCAGGCCTGAAGCTTTCTTT. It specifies CASSQDRVRPEAFF.

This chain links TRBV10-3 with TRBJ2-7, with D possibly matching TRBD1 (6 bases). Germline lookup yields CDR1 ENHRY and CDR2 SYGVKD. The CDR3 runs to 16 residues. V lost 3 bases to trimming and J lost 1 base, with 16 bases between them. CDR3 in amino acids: CAISDTTDRGSYEQYF. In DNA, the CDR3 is TGTGCCATCAGTGACACAACGGACAGAGGATCCTACGAGCAGTACTTC.

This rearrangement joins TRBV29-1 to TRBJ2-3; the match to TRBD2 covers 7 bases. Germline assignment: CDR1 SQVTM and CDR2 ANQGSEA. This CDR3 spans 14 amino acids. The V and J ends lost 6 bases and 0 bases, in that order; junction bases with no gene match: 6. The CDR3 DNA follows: TGCAGCGTCGGGGACTATTACAGCACAGATACGCAGTATTTT. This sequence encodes CSVGDYYSTDTQYF.

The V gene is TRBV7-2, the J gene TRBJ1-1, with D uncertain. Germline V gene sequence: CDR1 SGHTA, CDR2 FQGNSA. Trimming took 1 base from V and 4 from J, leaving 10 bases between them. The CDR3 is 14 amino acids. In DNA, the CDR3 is TGTGCCAGCAGCTTAGGAGGGATTCGCACTGAAGCTTTCTTT. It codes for CASSLGGIRTEAFF.

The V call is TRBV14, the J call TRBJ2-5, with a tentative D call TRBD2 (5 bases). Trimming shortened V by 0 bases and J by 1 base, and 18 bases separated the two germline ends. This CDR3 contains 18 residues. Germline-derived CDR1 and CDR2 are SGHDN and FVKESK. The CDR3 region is CASSQERSVWAGQETQYF. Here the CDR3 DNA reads TGTGCCAGCAGCCAAGAACGTAGTGTATGGGCGGGCCAAGAGACCCAGTACTTC. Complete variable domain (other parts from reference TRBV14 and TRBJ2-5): EAGVTQFPSHSVIEKGQTVTLRCDPISGHDNLYWYRRVMGKEIKFLLHFVKESKQDESGMPNNRFLAERTGGTYSTLKVQPAELEDSGVYFCASSQERSVWAGQETQYFGPGTRLLVL.

The chain's CDR3 is CASSSGGSYEQYF. CDR3 DNA: TGTGCCAGCAGCTCGGGCGGGAGCTACGAGCAGTACTTC. The V call is TRBV5-4, the J call TRBJ2-7; 7 bases match TRBD2. V was pared by 3 bases and J by 3 bases, with 3 bases of the junction left unmatched. This CDR3 is built from 13 residues. The germline gives CDR1 SGHNT, CDR2 YYREEE (reference sequence). The variable domain in full, completed from reference TRBV5-4 and TRBJ2-7, reads ETGVTQSPTHLIKTRGQQVTLRCSSQSGHNTVSWYQQALGQGPQFIFQYYREEENGRGNFPPRFSGLQFPNYSSELNVNALELDDSALYLCASSSGGSYEQYFGPGTRLTVT.

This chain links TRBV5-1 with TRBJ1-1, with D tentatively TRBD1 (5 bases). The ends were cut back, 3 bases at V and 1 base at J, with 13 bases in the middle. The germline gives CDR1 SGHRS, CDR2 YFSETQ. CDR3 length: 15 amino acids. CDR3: CASSSSRVRNTEAFF. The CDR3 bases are TGCGCCAGCAGCTCCTCCAGGGTACGGAACACTGAAGCTTTCTTT.